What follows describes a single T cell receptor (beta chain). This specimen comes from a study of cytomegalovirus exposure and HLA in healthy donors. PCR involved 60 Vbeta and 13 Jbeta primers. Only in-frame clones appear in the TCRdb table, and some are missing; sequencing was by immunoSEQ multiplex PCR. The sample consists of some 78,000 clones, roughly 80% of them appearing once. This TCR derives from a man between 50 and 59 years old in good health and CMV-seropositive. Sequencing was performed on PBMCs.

Here the CDR3 reads CATSRETSGELGEQYF. The DNA for the CDR3 is TGTGCCACCAGCAGAGAAACTTCCGGGGAATTGGGCGAGCAGTACTTC. The chain combines TRBV15 with TRBJ2-7; D possibly corresponds to TRBD2 (5 bases). Looked up from germline, CDR1 is LNHNV and CDR2 is YYDKDF (reference sequence). CDR3 size: 16 residues. The V gene lost 0 bases and the J gene lost 6 bases, with 18 bases spanning the gap.